A single sample gave rise to the 18 T cell receptor beta chains below, sequenced in a study of CD8 T cells in Susac syndrome. When the RNA was reverse transcribed, random hexamers were used with an input of roughly 0.5 to 1 ug. TCRdb passed the immunoSEQ multiplex PCR reads through MiXCR, listing each CDR3 protein once. Counted here are around 220,000 distinct CDR3 sequences, around nine tenths occurring once; the ten biggest clones make up approximately 0.13%. Sequenced input: CD8+ T cells from PBMCs. These receptors all stem from a human donor with multiple sclerosis.

The rearrangement joins TRBV5-4 to TRBJ1-1; D is perhaps TRBD1 (6 bases). Germline lookup yields CDR1 SGHNT and CDR2 YYREEE (reference sequence). Trimming took off 1 base at V and 6 bases at J, with 10 bases between the two ends. The CDR3 extends over 13 amino acids. The CDR3: CASSLYREAEAFF. Here the CDR3 DNA reads TGTGCCAGCAGCTTGTACAGGGAAGCTGAAGCTTTCTTT.

V is TRBV30 and J is TRBJ2-5; D remains ambiguous. Germline V CDR1 and CDR2: GTSNPN, SVGIG (reference sequence). The CDR3 has 13 amino acids. The germline V and J ends were trimmed by 0 bases and 3 bases, with 8 bases remaining between them. The CDR3: CAWSVPVEETQYF. The CDR3 nucleotides read TGTGCCTGGAGTGTACCCGTCGAAGAGACCCAGTACTTC. The whole variable domain, remainder taken from reference TRBV30 and TRBJ2-5, is SQTIHQWPATLVQPVGSPLSLECTVEGTSNPNLYWYRQAAGRGLQLLFYSVGIGQISSEVPQNLSASRPQDRQFILSSKKLLLSDSGFYLCAWSVPVEETQYFGPGTRLLVL.

The chain has TRBV27 and TRBJ1-5; maybe TRBD1 (5 bases). There are 14 residues in the CDR3. V dropped 8 bases and J dropped 4 bases, with 15 bases sitting between them. Germline CDR1 MNHEY, CDR2 SMNVEV (reference sequence). The CDR3 sequence: CASALTGLNQPQHF. The CDR3 DNA reads TGTGCCAGCGCTCTTACGGGGCTGAATCAGCCCCAGCATTTT.

CDR3: CASSPLITDTQYF. CDR3 nucleotides: TGTGCCAGCAGTCCCCTTATCACAGATACGCAGTATTTT. This chain connects TRBV12-3 or TRBV12-4 to TRBJ2-3; D gene uncertain. The CDR3 has 13 amino acids. Trimming pared 5 bases from V and 2 bases from J, leaving 8 bases between.

In nucleotides, the CDR3 is TGTGCCAGCAGCAGCACTCGGGGAACCGGGGAGCTGTTTTTT. Translating it yields CASSSTRGTGELFF. The chain recombines TRBV7-9 with TRBJ2-2, with D tentatively TRBD2 (5 bases). The CDR3 spans 14 residues. The V end was cut by 5 bases, the J end by 5 bases, with 12 bases between. In germline, CDR1 is SEHNR, CDR2 FQNEAQ (reference sequence).

V is TRBV19 and J is TRBJ2-1; D unclear. The CDR3 covers 13 residues. Per germline, CDR1 LNHDA and CDR2 SQIVND (reference sequence). The V end lost 5 bases, the J end lost 6 bases, and 11 bases lay between the germline ends. Written as DNA, the CDR3 is TGTGCCAGTAGTGCAACGAGTGGCAATGAGCAGTTCTTC. Residues: CASSATSGNEQFF.

The gene calls are TRBV7-8 and TRBJ2-2; D gene unclear. The CDR3 runs to 15 residues. V was cut by 4 bases and J by 5 bases, with 14 bases left in between. In germline, CDR1 is SGHVS, CDR2 FQNEAQ. The CDR3 DNA reads TGTGCCAGCAGCTCCATAGATCACCGAACCGGGGAGCTGTTTTTT. Translating it yields CASSSIDHRTGELFF. Full variable domain (missing parts from reference TRBV7-8 and TRBJ2-2): GAGVSQSPRYKVAKRGQDVALRCDPISGHVSLFWYQQALGQGPEFLTYFQNEAQLDKSGLPSDRFFAERPEGSVSTLKIQRTQQEDSAVYLCASSSIDHRTGELFFGEGSRLTVL.

V gene TRBV5-6 combines with J gene TRBJ2-5, with 7 nucleotides matching TRBD2. With V trimmed by 4 bases and J by 4 bases, 7 bases remained unmatched. CDR1 and CDR2 (germline): SGHDT, YYEEEE. The CDR3 is 14 residues long. The CDR3 region has the DNA TGTGCCAGCAGCGCGCGCTGGGGGGGAGAGACCCAGTACTTC. Protein sequence: CASSARWGGETQYF. The variable domain in full, with the rest retrieved from reference TRBV5-6 and TRBJ2-5, is DAGVTQSPTHLIKTRGQQVTLRCSPKSGHDTVSWYQQALGQGPQFIFQYYEEEERQRGNFPDRFSGHQFPNYSSELNVNALLLGDSALYLCASSARWGGETQYFGPGTRLLVL.

The chain is built from TRBV6-2 or TRBV6-3 and TRBJ2-2; 10 positions match TRBD2. CDR1 is MNHEY, CDR2 SVGEGT, per germline. With 5 bases clipped from V and 1 base from J, the junction kept 4 bases outside the gene matches. This CDR3 comprises 16 residues. CDR3 nucleotide sequence: TGTGCCAGCAGTCGACTAGCGGGTCGGAACACCGGGGAGCTGTTTTTT. Translated: CASSRLAGRNTGELFF.

The gene calls are TRBV27 and TRBJ1-2, with D unresolved. Germline loops: CDR1 MNHEY, CDR2 SMNVEV (reference sequence). Trimming removed 4 bases at V and 1 base at J, with 13 bases between. The length of the CDR3 is 15 residues. The CDR3 coding sequence is TGTGCCAGCAGTTGGGGATCGGACGGTAACTATGGCTACACCTTC. It translates to CASSWGSDGNYGYTF.

The rearrangement joins TRBV4-1 to TRBJ2-7; 8 bases match TRBD1. After removal of 5 bases from V and 5 bases from J, the junction contained 8 bases not matched to a gene. Germline CDR1 and CDR2: MGHRA and YSYEKL. The CDR3 covers 14 residues. For the CDR3, the DNA is TGCGCCAGCAGCAGCCGGACAGGGAGTGACGAGCAGTACTTC. Its protein product is CASSSRTGSDEQYF.

The chain recombines TRBV5-1 with TRBJ2-7; D unclear. Trimming cost V 5 bases and J 6 bases, with 15 bases left between them. This CDR3 is 13 amino acids long. Germline V gene data show CDR1 as SGHRS and CDR2 as YFSETQ. The CDR3 sequence is CASSEGSPGEQYF. CDR3 in DNA: TGCGCCAGCAGTGAAGGGTCCCCGGGCGAGCAGTACTTC.

The rearrangement links TRBV6-5 to TRBJ2-3; 7 bases are a match to TRBD1. Unmatched junction bases numbered 2, after V lost 2 bases and J lost 0 bases. The CDR3 extends over 15 amino acids. Germline V gene sequence: CDR1 MNHEY, CDR2 SVGAGI. This CDR3 reads CASSYEGASTDTQYF. The CDR3 nucleotides are TGTGCCAGCAGTTACGAGGGGGCGAGCACAGATACGCAGTATTTT.

The chain combines TRBV23-1 with TRBJ1-3; a weak D match, TRBD1 (5 bases). TRBV23-1 is an ORF, and what it does is uncertain. The germline V and J ends were trimmed by 0 bases and 9 bases, with 18 bases remaining between them. This CDR3 region has 16 residues. CDR3 nucleotide sequence: TGCGCCAGCAGTCAATCAGGGCAGGGAATCGAAATCACCATATATTTT. It encodes CASSQSGQGIEITIYF.

The J gene is TRBJ1-2, the V gene TRBV30; D not resolved. The germline V and J ends were trimmed by 5 bases and 11 bases, with 12 bases remaining between them. Germline CDR1 reads GTSNPN; CDR2 reads SVGIG (reference sequence). The CDR3 length is 10 residues. CDR3 residues: CAWEGPSYTF. CDR3 in DNA: TGTGCCTGGGAGGGCCCGTCTTACACCTTC. Variable domain in full (rest from reference TRBV30 and TRBJ1-2): SQTIHQWPATLVQPVGSPLSLECTVEGTSNPNLYWYRQAAGRGLQLLFYSVGIGQISSEVPQNLSASRPQDRQFILSSKKLLLSDSGFYLCAWEGPSYTFGSGTRLTVV.

The chain joins TRBV7-3 to TRBJ2-3; 11 bases map to TRBD2. The CDR3 runs to 16 residues. The germline CDR1 and CDR2 sequences are SGHTA and FQGTGA. Trimming cost V 5 bases and J 0 bases; bases outside gene matches: 4. Here the CDR3 reads CASSPGLAASTDTQYF. For the CDR3, the DNA is TGTGCCAGCAGCCCGGGACTAGCGGCCAGCACAGATACGCAGTATTTT.

The CDR3 region has the DNA TGTGCAAGTCGCTTAGTCGGCAGGATCCCCTCCTCGGGTGGCTACACCTTC. It encodes CASRLVGRIPSSGGYTF. The rearrangement joins TRBV12-2 to TRBJ1-2. TRBV12-2 constitutes a pseudogene. There are 17 residues in the CDR3.

J is TRBJ2-7 and V is TRBV2, with TRBD2 matching over 9 bases. CDR1 is SNHLY, CDR2 FYNNEI, per germline. V was pared by 7 bases and J by 11 bases, with 12 bases of the junction left unmatched. The CDR3 has 13 amino acids. The CDR3 loop is CASNDGLAIVEYF. In DNA form, the CDR3 reads TGTGCCAGCAACGACGGACTAGCGATTGTTGAGTACTTC.